This T cell receptor beta chain originates from a study of T cell repertoires in ileal Crohn's disease. Note on this clone: Its target is not known.

The assay was immunoSEQ multiplex PCR, and TCRdb's table has in-frame clones only and misses some. Altogether around 9,700 clones are present, around 87% being singletons, with the ten largest covering 8% to 10%. Specified time point: inflamed ileum from the surgical specimen. Study-wide points: Every patient over 26.8% clonality showed endoscopic recurrence.

Per the germline V gene, CDR1 is SGDLS and CDR2 is YYNGEE. The germline V and J ends were trimmed by 2 bases and 1 base, with 6 bases remaining between them. The CDR3 loop spans 14 amino acids. The sequence derives from an adult with Crohn's disease. This chain uses TRBV9 with TRBJ2-2, with D uncertain. The sample comprised ileal tissue. CDR3 bases: TGTGCCAGCAGCGTTCTATTGAACACCGGGGAGCTGTTTTTT. Translation gives CASSVLLNTGELFF.